Below are 18 T cell receptor beta chains sequenced from a single sample in a study of blood T cells in healthy people across ages. For the second PCR, which ran for about 6 to 11 cycles, a sample-barcoded 5' primer and a J-beta primer mix were used. TCRdb called the 5' RACE reads again in MiXCR, with one record for every CDR3 protein. The repertoire consists of around 1,000,000 distinct CDR3 sequences, with about two fifths occurring once and the leading ten covering 13%. Sequencing used blood. The receptors were gathered from a man between 18 and 29 years old in good health.

The CDR3 nucleotides read TGTGCCACCAGCCCGCGGACAGGTTGGACAGATACGCAGTATTTT. Protein: CATSPRTGWTDTQYF. This rearrangement joins TRBV15 to TRBJ2-3, with TRBD1 matching over 7 bases. Germline V CDR1 and CDR2: LNHNV, YYDKDF (reference sequence). V lost 5 bases and J lost 3; bases outside the gene matches: 8. The CDR3 is 15 residues long.

Turning to this clonotype: One base away lies a much larger clone, so this may be a sequencing read error. V usage is TRBV20-1 and J usage is TRBJ2-3; a possible D gene is TRBD1 (5 bases). Germline lookup yields CDR1 DFQATT and CDR2 SNEGSKA (reference sequence). V lost 0 bases to trimming and J lost 5 bases, with 12 bases between them. The CDR3 totals 14 residues. For the CDR3, the DNA is TGCAGTGCTAGAGACCAACTCGACAGAGATACGCAGTATTTT. Translated, it gives CSARDQLDRDTQYF.

This clonotype was detected a few times. The V gene is TRBV4-2, the J gene TRBJ2-1, with 8 nucleotides matching TRBD2. Germline CDR1 reads LGHNA; CDR2 reads YNFKEQ. The length of the CDR3 is 16 residues. V was clipped by 5 bases and J by 8 bases; unmatched bases: 14. The CDR3 DNA reads TGTGCCAGCAGCGCCTCGGGAGCGGGGGTCGCGGATGAGCAGTTCTTC. Translated: CASSASGAGVADEQFF.

This clonotype was seen a few times. The J gene is TRBJ2-7, the V gene TRBV3-1; unclear D gene. The CDR3 totals 13 residues. V was clipped by 1 base and J by 4 bases, with 8 bases between them. The germline CDR1 and CDR2 sequences are LGHDT and YNNKEL (reference sequence). The CDR3 DNA follows: TGTGCCAGCAGCCAAGGTAGGATTTACGAGCAGTACTTC. This translates into CASSQGRIYEQYF.

The chain combines TRBV15 with TRBJ1-5; D may be TRBD1 (5 bases). Germline CDR1 reads LNHNV; CDR2 reads YYDKDF (reference sequence). The CDR3 is made up of 16 amino acids. Trimming cost V 1 base and J 5 bases, with 15 bases left between them. The CDR3 DNA sequence: TGTGCCACCAGCAGAGGGGGACTGCCCGTTTATCAGCCCCAGCATTTT. This encodes CATSRGGLPVYQPQHF. The variable domain in full, completed from reference TRBV15 and TRBJ1-5, reads DAMVIQNPRYQVTQFGKPVTLSCSQTLNHNVMYWYQQKSSQAPKLLFHYYDKDFNNEADTPDNFQSRRPNTSFCFLDIRSPGLGDTAMYLCATSRGGLPVYQPQHFGDGTRLSIL.

This clonotype was counted a few times. The chain has TRBV6-2 or TRBV6-3 and TRBJ1-6; D is unresolved. CDR1 is MNHEY and CDR2 is SVGEGT in the germline V gene. This CDR3 spans 14 amino acids. V shed 8 bases and J shed 5 bases, with 13 bases lying between them. Here the CDR3 DNA reads TGTGCCAGCCTCACCGGGAGAGATAATTCACCCCTCCACTTT. It codes for CASLTGRDNSPLHF.

Ten or more counts support this clonotype. This chain links TRBV6-6 with TRBJ1-5; D possibly corresponds to TRBD1 (6 bases). V was trimmed by 0 bases and J by 4 bases, leaving 10 bases between them. The CDR3 has 15 residues. The germline gives CDR1 MNHNY, CDR2 SVGAGI (reference sequence). DNA for the CDR3: TGTGCCAGCAGTTACTCTGGGCAGGGGAATCAGCCCCAGCATTTT. Amino acids: CASSYSGQGNQPQHF.

This clonotype turned up a few times. The genes are TRBV11-2 and TRBJ2-3; D unclear. The germline V gene has CDR1 SGHAT and CDR2 FQNNGV. V dropped 3 bases and J dropped 4 bases, with 11 bases sitting between them. The CDR3 consists of 14 residues. The CDR3 region has the DNA TGTGCCAGCAGCTTGCGCCGGTTGCCAGATACGCAGTATTTT. It encodes CASSLRRLPDTQYF.

The chain carries TRBV20-1 and TRBJ1-5; D uncertain. Germline CDR1 reads DFQATT; CDR2 reads SNEGSKA (reference sequence). CDR3 length: 15 residues. The ends were cut back, 0 bases at V and 2 bases at J, with 11 bases in the middle. The CDR3 sequence is CSAREEGSGNQPQHF. CDR3 nucleotides: TGCAGTGCTAGAGAGGAGGGTTCGGGCAATCAGCCCCAGCATTTT.

In this sample, this clonotype turned up a few times. The rearrangement joins TRBV20-1 to TRBJ2-7; D may be TRBD1 (6 bases). Germline-derived CDR1 and CDR2 are DFQATT and SNEGSKA (reference sequence). CDR3 length equals 14 residues. The V end was cut by 1 base, the J end by 6 bases, with 16 bases between. The CDR3 loop reads CSARVPGDPSEQYF. The CDR3 DNA is TGCAGTGCTAGAGTCCCAGGGGACCCCTCCGAGCAGTACTTC.

This clonotype has just one count. CDR3 sequence (DNA): TGCAGTGCTAGAGATCCGCCTAGCGGGGTAGATACGCAGTATTTT. Encoded protein: CSARDPPSGVDTQYF. J is TRBJ2-3 and V is TRBV20-1; 9 nucleotides match TRBD2. V shed 0 bases, J shed 5 bases, and the junction held 6 bases outside the gene matches. There are 15 residues in the CDR3. CDR1 DFQATT and CDR2 SNEGSKA come from the germline V gene (reference sequence).

This clonotype was seen a handful of times. The CDR3 DNA is TGCGCCAGCAGCCAAGACTCGGCCGGGGCCGGAGATACGCAGTATTTT. It codes for CASSQDSAGAGDTQYF. The rearrangement links TRBV4-3 to TRBJ2-3; D may be TRBD1 or TRBD2 (5 bases each). CDR3 length equals 16 residues. The ends were cut back, 0 bases at V and 5 bases at J, with 15 bases in the middle. Germline CDR1 and CDR2: LGHNA and YSLEER.

A word on this clonotype: One end of the junction fails to match germline, which may point to a read error. This sequence joins TRBV9 and TRBJ2-5, with D perhaps TRBD1 or TRBD2 (6 bases each). The end of the DNA aligns better with TRBJ2-7, so the J call may be wrong. Per the germline V gene, CDR1 is SGDLS and CDR2 is YYNGEE. This CDR3 is built from 15 residues. CDR3 DNA: TGCGCCAGCAGCGTAGAGGGGGGAAATCTAGACGAGCAGTACTTC. Translation gives CASSVEGGNLDEQYF.

This clonotype was counted between two and nine times. The chain links TRBV20-1 to TRBJ2-5; no clear D. The CDR3 is 13 residues long. Germline-derived CDR1 and CDR2 are DFQATT and SNEGSKA (reference sequence). The V end was cut by 1 base, the J end by 5 bases, with 11 bases between. Here the CDR3 reads CSARGWVKETQYF. Here the CDR3 DNA reads TGCAGTGCTAGAGGTTGGGTAAAGGAGACCCAGTACTTC.

This CDR3 reads CASSPRRSGRDTEAFF. The CDR3, as DNA: TGTGCCAGCAGTCCCCGTCGCTCGGGGAGGGACACTGAAGCTTTCTTT. V is TRBV27 and J is TRBJ1-1; D is uncertain. Germline V lookup: CDR1 MNHEY, CDR2 SMNVEV (reference sequence). Trimming removed 5 bases from V and 3 bases from J, with 19 bases in between. The CDR3 is made up of 16 amino acids.

This clonotype was counted ten times or more. V usage is TRBV4-2 and J usage is TRBJ2-3, with a possible D match to TRBD2 (7 bases). The ends were cut back, 4 bases at V and 5 bases at J, with 13 bases in the middle. This CDR3 has 14 amino acids. CDR1 is LGHNA, CDR2 YNFKEQ, per germline. CDR3 nucleotide sequence: TGTGCCAGCAGCCCTGGGGGGGCTAAAGATACGCAGTATTTT. Translated, it gives CASSPGGAKDTQYF.

This chain links TRBV2 with TRBJ1-5; 7 bases fit TRBD1. The CDR3 spans 15 residues. With V trimmed by 5 bases and J by 0 bases, 4 bases remained unmatched. CDR1 SNHLY and CDR2 FYNNEI come from the germline V gene. This chain's CDR3 is CASSRTGFSNQPQHF. The CDR3 DNA sequence: TGTGCCAGCAGTAGGACAGGCTTTAGCAATCAGCCCCAGCATTTT.

This clonotype was counted only a few times. The gene calls are TRBV13 and TRBJ2-5; no clear D gene. The CDR3 extends over 15 amino acids. V dropped 5 bases and J dropped 7 bases, with 20 bases sitting between them. Germline V CDR1 and CDR2: PRHDT, FYEKMQ (reference sequence). In nucleotides, the CDR3 is TGTGCCAGCAGCCCCGTCCAAGGCTTAGAATCGACCCAGTACTTC. Protein product: CASSPVQGLESTQYF.